This T cell receptor (beta chain) was recorded in a study of blood T cell repertoires in COVID-19. Study overall: Samples taken during acute and convalescent COVID-19 were collected in the United States, Italy and Spain.

Original processing notes: Amplification of reference gene primers was used by the study to estimate nucleated cell counts. Profiled with immunoSEQ multiplex PCR; TCRdb holds only in-frame clones, not every one. For V, J and clone size, that table is used; D and trimming come from the DNA. The sample includes 150,000 to 200,000 clones, over 80% seen only once; the top ten take over 10%. In its sample, this clone was seen once. Participants were aged about 18 to 90 years, lived in about 26 US areas, and enrolled virtually. Cohort 3 donors counted as recovered after two negative PCRs, clearance, or resolved symptoms. The CDR3 contains 15 residues. V was clipped by 0 bases and J by 2 bases; unmatched bases: 4. Germline CDR1 and CDR2: SGHRS and YFSETQ.

The receptor comes from a woman in her sixties who had recovered from COVID-19. V usage is TRBV5-1 and J usage is TRBJ2-7; 8 bases are a match to TRBD1. The specimen was PBMCs or T cells enriched from blood (not recorded which). The CDR3 loop is CASSLGRTGTYEQYF. CDR3 coding DNA: TGCGCCAGCAGCTTGGGGCGGACAGGGACCTACGAGCAGTACTTC.